This T cell receptor (beta chain) was observed in a study of blood T cell repertoires in COVID-19. The V segment lost 3 bases and the J segment 5 bases; nucleotides outside the gene matches: 7. The germline V gene has CDR1 WNHNN and CDR2 SYGVQD (reference sequence). The CDR3 is 15 residues long. Here immunoSEQ multiplex PCR was the method, and the copy in TCRdb shows in-frame clones only, minus some. Seen here are around 210,000 clones, approximately 86% observed once, and the top ten hold 0.95%. The TCR originated in a man aged 55-75 years with COVID-19, enrolled during active disease. The chain uses TRBV10-1 and TRBJ2-3; TRBD1 matches at 8 bases. Sequenced material: peripheral blood. The CDR3 protein is CASSEDQGARDTQYF. CDR3 in DNA: TGCGCCAGCAGTGAAGATCAGGGGGCGCGAGATACGCAGTATTTT.